These 14 T cell receptor beta chains came from one sample sequenced in a study of preoperative IRX-2 immunotherapy in early breast cancer. The method was immunoSEQ multiplex PCR; TCRdb's version includes in-frame clones alone and lacks a portion of them. The sample includes about 5,300 clones, about 76% of them seen just once. Treatment denoted: preoperative locoregional IRX-2 cytokine immunotherapy. The specimen comprised tumor tissue, sampled before IRX-2 immunotherapy. These receptors all stem from a human donor with breast cancer.

The gene calls are TRBV11-3 and TRBJ2-3; 13 bases agree with TRBD2. Trimming took 3 bases from V and 6 from J; bases not matched to a gene: 6. This CDR3 contains 16 residues. Germline CDR1 reads SGHNT; CDR2 reads YENEEA. CDR3 protein: CASSLELAGGRDTQYF. The CDR3 coding sequence is TGTGCCAGCAGCTTGGAACTAGCGGGAGGGAGGGATACGCAGTATTTT.

V usage is TRBV19 and J usage is TRBJ2-1; 12 bases are a match to TRBD2. The CDR3 length is 17 residues. Germline CDR1 and CDR2: LNHDA and SQIVND (reference sequence). The V and J ends lost 3 bases and 4 bases, in that order; junction bases with no gene match: 7. The CDR3 DNA is TGTGCCAGTAGTATTTACCTAGCGGGAGGGCTGTACAATGAGCAGTTCTTC. This sequence encodes CASSIYLAGGLYNEQFF.

The CDR3 coding sequence is TGTGCCAGCAGGCAGACGGATTCTGGAAACACCATATATTTT. This codes for CASRQTDSGNTIYF. This chain joins TRBV6-8 and TRBJ1-3; no clear D gene. Between the trimmed V and J ends, which lost 6 bases and 1 base, there was a span of 10 bases. The CDR3 runs to 14 residues. Germline V lookup: CDR1 MNHGY, CDR2 SAAAGT.

The V call is TRBV12-5, the J call TRBJ2-3; no definite D call. V shed 3 bases and J shed 0 bases, with 10 bases lying between them. The CDR3 has 15 amino acids. Germline CDR1 LGHNT, CDR2 FRNRAP. The CDR3 spells CASGFDLTSTDTQYF. As DNA, the CDR3 is TGTGCTAGTGGTTTCGATTTAACTAGCACAGATACGCAGTATTTT. Full variable domain (outside the CDR3, taken from reference TRBV12-5 and TRBJ2-3): DARVTQTPRHKVTEMGQEVTMRCQPILGHNTVFWYRQTMMQGLELLAYFRNRAPLDDSGMPKDRFSAEMPDATLATLKIQPSEPRDSAVYFCASGFDLTSTDTQYFGPGTRLTVL.

This clone was observed a few times. The chain has TRBV14 and TRBJ2-7; 8 positions agree with TRBD1. CDR3 length: 13 residues. CDR1 and CDR2 from the germline V gene are SGHDN and FVKESK. V lost 5 bases to trimming and J lost 4 bases; unmatched junction nucleotides: 4. The CDR3 region is CASSFGQGYEQYF. The DNA for the CDR3 is TGTGCCAGCAGCTTTGGACAGGGTTACGAGCAGTACTTC.

Relative to its sample, this clone is medium-sized. This chain connects TRBV19 to TRBJ2-1, with D unclear. Trimming pared 2 bases from V and 6 bases from J, leaving 5 bases between. CDR1 and CDR2 (germline): LNHDA, SQIVND (reference sequence). The CDR3 extends over 12 amino acids. In nucleotides, the CDR3 is TGTGCCAGTAGTATAACCGGCAATGAGCAGTTCTTC. Translation: CASSITGNEQFF.

This clone appeared a few times. The chain joins TRBV28 to TRBJ1-2, with TRBD1 matching 9 bases. The CDR3 is 15 amino acids. V shed 2 bases, J shed 0 bases, and the junction held 1 base outside the gene matches. Germline CDR1 reads MDHEN; CDR2 reads SYDVKM. CDR3 sequence reads: CASSLRTGANYGYTF. Here the CDR3 DNA reads TGTGCCAGCAGTTTACGGACAGGGGCTAACTATGGCTACACCTTC.

This sequence joins TRBV11-3 and TRBJ2-5; 11 positions agree with TRBD2. This CDR3 spans 16 amino acids. Germline CDR1 and CDR2: SGHNT and YENEEA. V dropped 5 bases and J dropped 1; count of bases not matched to a gene: 6. This CDR3 is CASSPGGLAVQETQYF. The CDR3 region has the DNA TGTGCCAGCAGCCCAGGGGGACTAGCGGTCCAAGAGACCCAGTACTTC.

This clone appeared a few times. The V call is TRBV5-1, the J call TRBJ1-2; no clear D gene. Deletions cut 4 bases from V and 4 bases from J, with 14 bases between. The germline V gene encodes CDR1 SGHRS and CDR2 YFSETQ. The CDR3 sequence is 14 residues long. The DNA for the CDR3 is TGCGCCAGCAGCCCGTCTAGAGGCCTCTATGGCTACACCTTC. Translated, it gives CASSPSRGLYGYTF.

V gene TRBV19 combines with J gene TRBJ1-1, with 11 bases lining up with TRBD1. The CDR3 consists of 17 residues. Germline V lookup: CDR1 LNHDA, CDR2 SQIVND (reference sequence). J gave up 0 bases and V 6 bases, and 9 bases lay outside the gene matches. DNA of the CDR3: TGTGCCAGTAGCGGATGGACAGGGGGCGGGGTGAACACTGAAGCTTTCTTT. Translation: CASSGWTGGGVNTEAFF.

V usage is TRBV7-6 and J usage is TRBJ1-2; TRBD1 is a possible D gene (6 bases). Deletions cut 5 bases from V and 10 bases from J, with 20 bases between. The germline V gene has CDR1 SGHVS and CDR2 FNYEAQ. This CDR3 is built from 14 residues. CDR3 sequence reads: CASSVRGQGSIYTF. CDR3 coding DNA: TGTGCCAGCAGCGTAAGGGGTCAGGGGTCTATCTACACCTTC.

As for this clone: Germline and junction disagree at one end, which may indicate a read error. The chain uses TRBV6-8 and TRBJ1-2; 10 nucleotides match TRBD1. Germline V gene lookup returns CDR1 MNHGY and CDR2 SAAAGT. This CDR3 has 13 residues. The CDR3 nucleotides are TGTGCCATCAGTCAGGACAGGGGGGATGGCTACACCTTC. It yields the protein CAISQDRGDGYTF.

The sample holds a few counts of this clone. The rearrangement links TRBV11-3 to TRBJ2-1; D call uncertain. This CDR3 region has 16 residues. In germline, CDR1 is SGHNT, CDR2 YENEEA. The V end was cut by 1 base, the J end by 0 bases, with 10 bases between. The CDR3 region is CASSLVRGSSYNEQFF. Here the CDR3 DNA reads TGTGCCAGCAGCTTAGTTCGCGGAAGCTCCTACAATGAGCAGTTCTTC.

The genes are TRBV18 and TRBJ2-7; D is tentatively TRBD1 or TRBD2 (7 bases each). Trimming shortened V by 5 bases and J by 4 bases, and 15 bases separated the two germline ends. Germline CDR1 reads KGHSH; CDR2 reads LQKENI. The CDR3 length is 14 residues. The CDR3 nucleotides read TGTGCCAGCTCAGCAACAGGGGAGGGTTACGAGCAGTACTTC. Translated, it gives CASSATGEGYEQYF. The variable domain in full, completed from reference TRBV18 and TRBJ2-7, reads NAGVMQNPRHLVRRRGQEARLRCSPMKGHSHVYWYRQLPEEGLKFMVYLQKENIIDESGMPKERFSAEFPKEGPSILRIQQVVRGDSAAYFCASSATGEGYEQYFGPGTRLTVT.